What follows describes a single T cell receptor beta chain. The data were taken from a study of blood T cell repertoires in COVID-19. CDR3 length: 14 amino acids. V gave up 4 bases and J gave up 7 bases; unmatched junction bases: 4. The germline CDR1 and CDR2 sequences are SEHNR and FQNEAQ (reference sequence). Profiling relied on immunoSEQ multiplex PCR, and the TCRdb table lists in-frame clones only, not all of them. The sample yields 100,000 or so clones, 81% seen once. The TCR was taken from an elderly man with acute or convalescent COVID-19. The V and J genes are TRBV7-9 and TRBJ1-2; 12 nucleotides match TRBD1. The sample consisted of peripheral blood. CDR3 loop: CASSWGQGAIGYTF. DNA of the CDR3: TGTGCCAGCAGCTGGGGACAGGGGGCGATTGGCTACACCTTC.